These T cell receptor beta chains were read from a single sample in a study of cytomegalovirus exposure and HLA in healthy donors. TCRdb's copy holds only in-frame clones and misses some; the assay was immunoSEQ multiplex PCR. The sample has 95,000 to 130,000 clones; 75% to 85% are singletons. Sequenced sample: PBMCs. The receptors come from a man between 25 and 39 years old in good health and CMV-seropositive. CDR3s include the opening cysteine and the closing phenylalanine or tryptophan. A D gene is named only where the DNA matches it firmly. Expanded clones get a size class; other rows say once, few or many, or leave the size out.

D gene | clone size | J gene | V gene | CDR3 protein | CDR3 DNA
TRBD1 | - | TRBJ2-7 | TRBV6-1 | CASSDYLGDRGHEQYF | TGTGCCAGCAGTGATTATCTCGGAGACAGGGGGCACGAGCAGTACTTC
TRBD1 | - | TRBJ1-2 | TRBV5-6 | CASSSWTGNYGYTF | TGTGCCAGCAGCTCCTGGACAGGGAACTATGGCTACACCTTC
- | - | TRBJ1-2 | TRBV6-6 | CASRRTALLGYGYTF | TGTGCCAGCAGACGTACCGCTTTACTAGGCTATGGCTACACCTTC
- | few | TRBJ1-6 | TRBV19 | CASSIPGSYNSPLHF | TGTGCCAGTAGTATCCCGGGCTCCTATAATTCACCCCTCCACTTT
TRBD1 | - | TRBJ1-2 | TRBV4-3 | CASSQRDRVNYGYTF | TGCGCCAGCAGCCAAAGGGACAGGGTGAACTATGGCTACACCTTC
- | - | TRBJ2-5 | TRBV11-2 | CASSLGAARGEETQYF | TGTGCCAGCAGCTTGGGGGCGGCGCGCGGTGAAGAGACCCAGTACTTC
- | once | TRBJ2-5 | TRBV4-3 | CASSQDRQGRKTQYF | TGCGCCAGCAGCCAAGACAGGCAAGGTAGAAAGACCCAGTACTTC
TRBD1 | - | TRBJ2-2 | TRBV7-8 | CASSMRGPHTGELFF | TGTGCCAGCAGCATGAGGGGGCCCCACACCGGGGAGCTGTTTTTT
- | - | TRBJ1-6 | TRBV7-2 | CASSLSVDNSPLHF | TGTGCCAGCAGCTTATCAGTTGATAATTCACCCCTCCACTTT
- | once | TRBJ2-2 | TRBV5-1 | CASSKLSNTGELFF | TGCGCCAGCAGCAAGCTCTCCAACACCGGGGAGCTGTTTTTT
TRBD2 | - | TRBJ2-1 | TRBV9 | CASSDSPTSGRNDNEQFF | TGTGCCAGCAGCGACAGCCCGACTAGCGGGAGGAACGACAATGAGCAGTTCTTC
TRBD1 | - | TRBJ2-7 | TRBV4-1 | CASSQPGQGKSYEQYF | TGCGCCAGCAGCCAGCCTGGACAGGGGAAATCCTACGAGCAGTACTTC
TRBD2 | - | TRBJ2-2 | TRBV28 | CASSKRGRGTGELFF | TGTGCCAGCAGTAAGCGGGGGAGGGGCACCGGGGAGCTGTTTTTT
TRBD2 | - | TRBJ2-5 | TRBV9 | CASSPGGAQETQYF | TGTGCCAGCAGCCCCGGGGGGGCCCAAGAGACCCAGTACTTC
- | - | TRBJ2-1 | TRBV12-5 | CASAISSYNEQFF | TGTGCTAGTGCAATCAGCTCCTACAATGAGCAGTTCTTC
TRBD1 | once | TRBJ2-5 | TRBV18 | CASSPPGRGIQETQYF | TGTGCCAGCTCACCACCGGGCAGGGGGATACAAGAGACCCAGTACTTC
TRBD1 | - | TRBJ1-1 | TRBV25-1 | CASRRGRGTEAFF | TGTGCCAGCAGAAGGGGGCGGGGAACTGAAGCTTTCTTT
TRBD2 | - | TRBJ2-5 | TRBV5-1 | CASSPAGSGRETQYF | TGCGCCAGCAGCCCGGCGGGTAGCGGGAGAGAGACCCAGTACTTC
- | - | TRBJ2-7 | TRBV11-3 | CASSYRTSPYEQYF | TGTGCCAGCAGCTACCGGACTTCCCCCTACGAGCAGTACTTC
TRBD2 | - | TRBJ2-7 | TRBV5-1 | CASSGTSVEDEQYF | TGCGCCAGCAGCGGGACTAGCGTTGAGGACGAGCAGTACTTC
TRBD2 | - | TRBJ2-1 | TRBV11-2 | CASSYPREKSHNEQFF | TGTGCCAGCAGCTACCCGCGGGAGAAGTCTCACAATGAGCAGTTCTTC
TRBD2 | once | TRBJ2-5 | TRBV4-1 | CASSQDLAGGLQETQYF | TGCGCCAGCAGCCAAGATCTAGCGGGGGGGCTCCAAGAGACCCAGTACTTC
TRBD2 | - | TRBJ2-3 | TRBV4-2 | CASSQVAGGRDTQYF | TGTGCCAGCAGCCAAGTCGCGGGGGGCCGAGATACGCAGTATTTT
- | few | TRBJ2-3 | TRBV7-9 | CASSLKGTPDTQYF | TGTGCCAGCAGCTTAAAGGGGACACCAGATACGCAGTATTTT
TRBD2 | few | TRBJ2-1 | TRBV13 | CASSLGLAGERTYNEQFF | TGTGCCAGCAGCCTGGGACTAGCGGGAGAAAGGACCTACAATGAGCAGTTCTTC
TRBD1 | few | TRBJ1-4 | TRBV5-4 | CASSPRQGSSTNEKLFF | TGTGCCAGCAGCCCCCGACAGGGGAGTTCAACTAATGAAAAACTGTTTTTT
TRBD1 | - | TRBJ2-7 | TRBV29-1 | CSVVTGDFYEQYF | TGCAGCGTTGTGACAGGGGATTTCTACGAGCAGTACTTC